These 5 T cell receptor beta chains were sequenced from one sample in a study of shared clonotypes between healthy human individuals. The repertoire was sequenced with immunoSEQ multiplex PCR; TCRdb's copy has only in-frame clones and lacks some. The table includes over a million clones, roughly 96% detected once. Sequenced: naive CD4+ T cells sorted from blood. Documented subset: CD45RA+ positively selected. The receptors shown here come from a man aged 25-45 years in good health.

The rearrangement links TRBV29-1 to TRBJ1-1, with a weak D call TRBD1 (5 bases). Germline V CDR1 and CDR2: SQVTM, ANQGSEA. The length of the CDR3 is 13 residues. The V gene lost 4 bases and the J gene lost 4 bases, with 13 bases spanning the gap. CDR3 loop: CSVARQGSTEAFF. CDR3 DNA sequence: TGCAGCGTTGCTAGGCAGGGAAGCACTGAAGCTTTCTTT.

The genes are TRBV7-2 and TRBJ2-5; D uncertain. The CDR3 has 15 residues. V lost 7 bases and J 5 bases, leaving 20 bases between the germline ends. Germline CDR1 and CDR2: SGHTA and FQGNSA. The CDR3 nucleotides are TGTGCCAGCACCCCACAACTGGTAGGGTGGGAGACCCAGTACTTC. Encoded protein: CASTPQLVGWETQYF. Using reference TRBV7-2 and TRBJ2-5 for the parts outside the CDR3, the full variable domain is GAGVSQSPSNKVTEKGKDVELRCDPISGHTALYWYRQSLGQGLEFLIYFQGNSAPDKSGLPSDRFSAERTGGSVSTLTIQRTQQEDSAVYLCASTPQLVGWETQYFGPGTRLLVL.

V usage is TRBV30 and J usage is TRBJ2-3; D remains unclear. CDR1 GTSNPN and CDR2 SVGIG come from the germline V gene (reference sequence). The ends were cut back, 5 bases at V and 9 bases at J, with 18 bases in the middle. CDR3 length equals 13 residues. CDR3 sequence reads: CAWLSQSESTQYF. In nucleotides, the CDR3 is TGTGCCTGGTTGAGTCAGTCGGAATCGACGCAGTATTTT.

The chain carries TRBV28 and TRBJ2-5; D might be TRBD2 (6 bases). V was trimmed by 5 bases and J by 2 bases, leaving 18 bases between them. Germline assignment: CDR1 MDHEN and CDR2 SYDVKM. The CDR3 covers 16 residues. CDR3 nucleotides: TGTGCCAGCAGTCCTAGGCGAGCTAGCGAGCAAGAGACCCAGTACTTC. This gives the protein CASSPRRASEQETQYF.

The V call is TRBV5-5, the J call TRBJ1-5, with D unclear. The CDR3 has 12 residues. The germline V gene has CDR1 SGHKS and CDR2 YYEKEE (reference sequence). V was pared by 4 bases and J by 6 bases, with 8 bases between. This CDR3 is CASSDQSQPQHF. In DNA, the CDR3 is TGTGCCAGCAGCGACCAAAGTCAGCCCCAGCATTTT.